A single T cell receptor (beta chain) is shown here with its context. The antigen remains undetermined. The sample comes from a study of cytomegalovirus exposure and HLA in healthy donors. General study points: Previously analyzed data showed that most TCR beta V segments were productive at a frequency of about 87% or about 30%. Cytomegalovirus-associated status was assigned to about 160 TCR beta chains.

Donors in the study were healthy people who gave bone marrow. Germline V gene data show CDR1 as LNHDA and CDR2 as SQIVND (reference sequence). CDR3 size: 18 residues. The V and J ends lost 3 bases and 5 bases respectively, with 25 bases between them. 60 Vbeta and 13 Jbeta primers were used in PCR. TCRdb's copy holds only in-frame clones and misses some; the assay was immunoSEQ multiplex PCR. There are about 110,000 clones in the sample; 70% to 85% occur only once, and roughly 2.6% lies in the top ten. The sample consisted of PBMCs. This TCR came from a woman in her late teens or twenties in good health and CMV-seronegative. The genes are TRBV19 and TRBJ1-1; D perhaps matches TRBD1 (6 bases). The CDR3 bases are TGTGCCAGTAGTATCCCCCGGACACAGGGAAGGTTGAGAACTGAAGCTTTCTTT. Residues: CASSIPRTQGRLRTEAFF.